Below are 29 T cell receptor beta chains sequenced from a single sample in a study of T cells in Graves' hyperthyroidism and ophthalmopathy. RNA transcripts were the template for amplifying TCR beta CDR3 regions. HTBI primers were the set used in a first-round RT-PCR of the TCR CDR3. Each CDR3 protein is one row after TCRdb ran MiXCR on the multiplex PCR reads. The sample consists of roughly 700,000 distinct CDR3 sequences, approximately 14% of them appearing once. The sequencing input was blood. The receptors stem from a young woman with Graves' hyperthyroidism.

This clonotype was recorded many times. The chain combines TRBV2 with TRBJ1-5; possibly TRBD1 for D (6 bases). The CDR3 totals 15 residues. V lost 6 bases and J lost 3, with 15 bases in between. Germline CDR1 SNHLY, CDR2 FYNNEI. CDR3 sequence: CASRWGHQYNQPQHF. The CDR3 nucleotides are TGTGCCAGCAGATGGGGACACCAATACAATCAGCCCCAGCATTTT.

This clonotype was detected many times. J is TRBJ2-3 and V is TRBV20-1, with 7 bases identical to TRBD1. CDR1 and CDR2 from the germline V gene are DFQATT and SNEGSKA (reference sequence). J gave up 4 bases and V 3 bases, and 4 bases lay outside the gene matches. This CDR3 is 13 amino acids long. CDR3 region: CSASFQGADTQYF. DNA of the CDR3: TGCAGTGCTAGTTTTCAGGGGGCAGATACGCAGTATTTT.

Comments on this clonotype: The final CDR3 position lacks the conserved phenylalanine or tryptophan, pointing to a likely read error. This CDR3 reads CAWSADRALLRGYTY. CDR3 nucleotide sequence: TGTGCCTGGAGTGCGGACAGGGCCCTACTTCGTGGCTACACCTAC. The genes are TRBV30 and TRBJ1-2; 8 bases are a match to TRBD1. V gave up 1 base and J gave up 7 bases; unmatched junction bases: 11. The CDR3 is 15 amino acids. Germline CDR1 and CDR2: GTSNPN and SVGIG (reference sequence).

CDR3 in DNA: TGCGCCAGCCAGCTAGCGGGGGTGAATGAGCAGTTCTTC. It is translated as CASQLAGVNEQFF. The chain uses TRBV5-1 and TRBJ2-1, with 10 bases aligning to TRBD2. Trimming at V came to 7 bases and at J to 7 bases, leaving 5 bases not matched to a gene. CDR3 length: 13 residues. Germline V CDR1 and CDR2: SGHRS, YFSETQ.

This clonotype was counted ten times or more. The gene calls are TRBV3-1 and TRBJ2-3, with TRBD2 matching 7 bases. J was trimmed by 4 bases and V by 2 bases; bases with no gene match: 9. CDR3 length: 16 amino acids. Germline V gene data show CDR1 as LGHDT and CDR2 as YNNKEL (reference sequence). The CDR3 loop is CASSQYSPLAADTQYF. The CDR3 DNA reads TGTGCCAGCAGCCAATATAGCCCTCTAGCGGCAGATACGCAGTATTTT.

The sample holds one count of this clonotype. The chain joins TRBV7-2 to TRBJ2-1, with D possibly being TRBD2 (6 bases). V lost 2 bases to trimming and J lost 7 bases, with 15 bases between them. Germline V gene data show CDR1 as SGHTA and CDR2 as FQGNSA. The CDR3 length is 15 residues. Here the CDR3 reads CASSLIYAGRNEQFF. DNA for the CDR3: TGTGCCAGCAGCTTAATTTATGCCGGGAGAAATGAGCAGTTCTTC.

V and J are TRBV6-1 and TRBJ1-5; D is uncertain. Germline CDR1 is MNHNS and CDR2 is SASEGT. V dropped 1 base and J dropped 4 bases, with 11 bases sitting between them. This CDR3 spans 15 amino acids. The DNA for the CDR3 is TGTGCCAGCAGTGAAGTGCCGACGGGGAATCAGCCCCAGCATTTT. The encoded protein is CASSEVPTGNQPQHF.

This clonotype was seen at least ten times. The rearrangement links TRBV27 to TRBJ2-7; D uncertain. CDR1 is MNHEY, CDR2 SMNVEV, per germline (reference sequence). Between the trimmed V and J ends, which lost 5 bases and 4 bases, there was a span of 15 bases. The CDR3 covers 14 residues. CDR3 DNA sequence: TGTGCCAGCAGTAAGGGAACAGATGGTTACGAGCAGTACTTC. It yields the protein CASSKGTDGYEQYF.

This clonotype was seen a handful of times. V and J are TRBV7-9 and TRBJ1-2, with D possibly being TRBD1 (5 bases). Trimming took 5 bases from V and 5 from J, leaving 21 bases between them. Germline V gene data show CDR1 as SEHNR and CDR2 as FQNEAQ (reference sequence). The CDR3 spans 16 residues. The DNA of the CDR3 is TGTGCCAGCAGCCACGCCCAGGCAGGGATTTGGTATGGCTACACCTTC. It is translated as CASSHAQAGIWYGYTF.

This clonotype was found many times. This chain uses TRBV12-3 or TRBV12-4 with TRBJ2-1; 8 bases line up with TRBD2. This CDR3 contains 16 residues. The junction had 10 bases not matched to a gene; V was cut back by 1 base and J by 8 bases. This CDR3 is CASSLGAGTSSYEQFF. DNA of the CDR3: TGTGCCAGCAGTTTAGGAGCCGGGACTAGTTCGTATGAGCAGTTCTTC.

This clonotype was detected a few times. V usage is TRBV4-2 and J usage is TRBJ1-4; D unresolved. In germline, CDR1 is LGHNA, CDR2 YNFKEQ. V was clipped by 6 bases and J by 4 bases, with 15 bases between them. The length of the CDR3 is 15 residues. The CDR3 DNA is TGTGCCAGCAGTACCCTGGACGACGATAATGAAAAACTGTTTTTT. Its translation is CASSTLDDDNEKLFF.

Of note for this clonotype: This sequence may be a read error, since a much larger clone differs from it by one base. The DNA for the CDR3 is TGTGCCAGCCTGCAGGGACCGGGCTACGAGCAGTTCTTC. Its translation is CASLQGPGYEQFF. The gene calls are TRBV2 and TRBJ2-7, with D tentatively TRBD1 or TRBD2 (5 bases each). The better agreement between TRBJ2-1 and the DNA end casts doubt on the J call. The CDR3 consists of 13 residues. The germline CDR1 and CDR2 sequences are SNHLY and FYNNEI.

This clonotype was recorded once. The gene calls are TRBV15 and TRBJ2-7; possible D gene TRBD1, 5 bases. CDR3 size: 16 residues. V shed 0 bases and J shed 0 bases, with 12 bases lying between them. CDR1 and CDR2 from the germline V gene are LNHNV and YYDKDF (reference sequence). The CDR3 DNA follows: TGTGCCACCAGCAGAGATGGGGCGGTTAGCTCCTACGAGCAGTACTTC. Residues: CATSRDGAVSSYEQYF.

This clonotype was detected many times. The chain carries TRBV2 and TRBJ1-5, with D unresolved. CDR1 is SNHLY, CDR2 FYNNEI, per germline. V was shortened by 3 bases and J by 5 bases, with 11 bases between the two germline ends. The CDR3 has 14 amino acids. For the CDR3, the DNA is TGTGCCAGCAGTGACCCGTACGAGGATCAGCCCCAGCATTTT. Translation gives CASSDPYEDQPQHF.

A few counts support this clonotype. The gene calls are TRBV2 and TRBJ2-7, with a weak D call TRBD2 (6 bases). CDR1 is SNHLY, CDR2 FYNNEI, per germline. CDR3 size: 16 residues. The V and J ends lost 4 bases and 5 bases respectively, with 21 bases between them. Here the CDR3 DNA reads TGTGCCAGCAGTGGTATCAGCGGGCCGCCTACCGACGAGCAGTACTTC. This gives the protein CASSGISGPPTDEQYF.

This clonotype was seen a handful of times. The gene calls are TRBV27 and TRBJ1-5; no definite D call. From germline, CDR1 is MNHEY and CDR2 SMNVEV (reference sequence). V lost 6 bases and J 6 bases, leaving 12 bases between the germline ends. The CDR3 extends over 13 amino acids. CDR3 amino acids: CASRLGRFQPQHF. CDR3 nucleotide sequence: TGTGCCAGCAGGTTAGGTCGGTTTCAGCCCCAGCATTTT.

This clonotype was counted ten times or more. The chain has TRBV24-1 and TRBJ2-1; D ambiguous. Between the trimmed V and J ends, which lost 8 bases and 7 bases, there was a span of 8 bases. The CDR3 has 11 residues. Per germline, CDR1 KGHDR and CDR2 SFDVKD. The CDR3: CATTVLNEQFF. The CDR3 DNA follows: TGTGCCACCACGGTTTTGAATGAGCAGTTCTTC.

This clonotype was counted at least ten times. The chain couples TRBV20-1 to TRBJ2-7, with 14 bases lining up with TRBD2. In germline, CDR1 is DFQATT, CDR2 SNEGSKA (reference sequence). J was trimmed by 8 bases and V by 7 bases; bases with no gene match: 10. The CDR3 extends over 14 amino acids. The CDR3 loop is CSGVTGTSGSQQYF. The DNA for the CDR3 is TGCAGTGGTGTTACTGGGACTAGCGGGAGTCAGCAGTACTTC.

This clonotype was seen at least ten times. V is TRBV7-6 and J is TRBJ2-1; D unclear. This CDR3 has 14 amino acids. V gave up 5 bases and J gave up 6 bases, with 14 bases separating them. CDR1 and CDR2 (germline): SGHVS, FNYEAQ. The CDR3 loop is CASSPDMSSNEQFF. The CDR3 DNA is TGTGCCAGCAGCCCCGACATGTCTAGCAATGAGCAGTTCTTC.

The table lists this clonotype with many counts. V gene TRBV6-6 combines with J gene TRBJ2-6; TRBD1 agrees at 8 bases. Germline CDR1 and CDR2: MNHNY and SVGAGI (reference sequence). Trimming took 2 bases from V and 0 from J; bases not matched to a gene: 9. This CDR3 comprises 19 residues. CDR3 loop: CASSYLRQGRRSGANVLTF. In nucleotides, the CDR3 is TGTGCCAGCAGTTACCTACGACAGGGGCGACGCTCTGGGGCCAACGTCCTGACTTTC.

A few counts support this clonotype. Without the conserved terminal phenylalanine or tryptophan, this CDR3 likely stems from a read error. The gene calls are TRBV20-1 and TRBJ2-7; 8 nucleotides align to TRBD2. The J segment lost 0 bases and the V segment lost 6 bases, leaving 10 bases of the junction unmatched. This CDR3 spans 15 amino acids. Per germline, CDR1 DFQATT and CDR2 SNEGSKA (reference sequence). The CDR3 region is CSAEREGLTSYEQYL. The CDR3 bases are TGCAGTGCGGAACGGGAGGGCCTCACCTCCTACGAGCAGTACCTC.

This clonotype was found many times. This chain connects TRBV12-3 or TRBV12-4 to TRBJ1-1; 7 bases match TRBD1. This CDR3 is built from 14 residues. The V gene end was trimmed by 3 bases and the J gene end by 5 bases; junction bases not matched to a gene: 6. The CDR3 reads CASSLATGRTEAFF. The CDR3, as DNA: TGTGCCAGCAGTTTGGCGACAGGGAGAACTGAAGCTTTCTTT.

The chain couples TRBV4-3 to TRBJ2-1; TRBD2 agrees at 13 bases. The CDR3 has 15 amino acids. J gave up 9 bases and V 4 bases, and 6 bases lay outside the gene matches. The germline V gene has CDR1 LGHNA and CDR2 YSLEER. The CDR3 bases are TGCGCCAGCAGCCCAGGACTAGCGGGAGCAGCTGAGCAGTTCTTC. This sequence encodes CASSPGLAGAAEQFF.

This clonotype has ten or more counts. The J gene is TRBJ2-3, the V gene TRBV27; D is possibly TRBD1 (6 bases). The germline V gene encodes CDR1 MNHEY and CDR2 SMNVEV (reference sequence). The CDR3 runs 12 residues. Between the trimmed V and J ends, which lost 6 bases and 6 bases, there was a span of 10 bases. The CDR3 protein is CASSHRGDTQYF. The CDR3 coding sequence is TGTGCCAGCAGCCATAGGGGGGATACGCAGTATTTT.

The count of this clonotype is one. The chain joins TRBV6-1 to TRBJ2-4; no reliable D call. Looked up from germline, CDR1 is MNHNS and CDR2 is SASEGT. This CDR3 is built from 17 residues. V gave up 8 bases and J gave up 0 bases, with 20 bases separating them. CDR3 DNA: TGTGCCAGCTCCGAGCACGGGTCGGCTCTAGCCAAAAACATTCAGTACTTC. Protein: CASSEHGSALAKNIQYF.

The J gene is TRBJ2-3, the V gene TRBV29-1; D might be TRBD1 or TRBD2, each matching 7 bases. Trimming pared 6 bases from V and 1 base from J, leaving 20 bases between. CDR3 length: 16 residues. Germline CDR1 and CDR2: SQVTM and ANQGSEA. The CDR3 nucleotides are TGCAGCGTCGCCTCTCCGACAGGGAGGGGCACAGATACGCAGTATTTT. Translation gives CSVASPTGRGTDTQYF.

This clonotype was picked up many times. The chain links TRBV12-3 or TRBV12-4 to TRBJ1-1, with D possibly TRBD1 on 6 matching bases. V lost 6 bases to trimming and J lost 3 bases, with 14 bases between them. There are 14 residues in the CDR3. CDR3 region: CASRPLGGYTEAFF. As DNA, the CDR3 is TGTGCCAGCAGACCGCTTGGGGGCTACACTGAAGCTTTCTTT.

The table lists this clonotype with a few counts. The chain employs TRBV6-1 and TRBJ2-1, with 11 positions matching TRBD2. V shed 10 bases and J 7 bases; nucleotides not matched to a gene: 12. The CDR3 loop spans 15 amino acids. CDR1 and CDR2 from the germline V gene are MNHNS and SASEGT. This chain's CDR3 is CAIASGRPPWNEQFF. CDR3 coding DNA: TGTGCCATCGCTAGCGGGAGGCCTCCTTGGAATGAGCAGTTCTTC.

This clonotype came up many times. The chain carries TRBV27 and TRBJ2-1; the match to TRBD2 covers 12 bases. Germline CDR1 is MNHEY and CDR2 is SMNVEV (reference sequence). Trimming cost V 8 bases and J 5 bases; bases outside gene matches: 1. The CDR3 runs 13 residues. CDR3 region: CASRTSGNNEQFF. DNA of the CDR3: TGTGCCAGCCGGACTAGCGGGAACAATGAGCAGTTCTTC.